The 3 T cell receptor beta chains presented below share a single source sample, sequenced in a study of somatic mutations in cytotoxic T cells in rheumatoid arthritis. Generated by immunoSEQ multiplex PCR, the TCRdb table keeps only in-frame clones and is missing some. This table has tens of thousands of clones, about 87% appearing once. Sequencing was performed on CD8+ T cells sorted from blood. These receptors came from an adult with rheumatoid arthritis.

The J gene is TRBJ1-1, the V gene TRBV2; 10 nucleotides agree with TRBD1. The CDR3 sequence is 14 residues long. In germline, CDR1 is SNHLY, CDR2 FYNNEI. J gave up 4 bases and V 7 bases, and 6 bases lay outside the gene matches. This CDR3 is CASTGTGDGTEAFF. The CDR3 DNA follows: TGTGCCAGCACTGGGACAGGGGATGGCACTGAAGCTTTCTTT.

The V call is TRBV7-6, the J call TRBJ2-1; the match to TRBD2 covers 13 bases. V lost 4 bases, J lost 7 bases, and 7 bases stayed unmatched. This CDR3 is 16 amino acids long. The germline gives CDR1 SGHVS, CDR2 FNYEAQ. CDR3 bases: TGTGCCAGCAGCTCACACGGACTAGCGGGAGTAAATGAGCAGTTCTTC. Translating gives CASSSHGLAGVNEQFF.

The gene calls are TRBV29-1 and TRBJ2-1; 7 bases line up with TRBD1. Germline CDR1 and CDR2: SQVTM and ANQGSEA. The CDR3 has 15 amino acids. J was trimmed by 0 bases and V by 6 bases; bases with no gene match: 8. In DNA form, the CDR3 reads TGCAGCGTCGCCCGGACAGGAAGCTCCTACAATGAGCAGTTCTTC. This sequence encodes CSVARTGSSYNEQFF.